These 5 T cell receptor beta chains share one sample of origin, sequenced in a study of identical twins. One entry per CDR3 protein, called by TCRdb with MiXCR from the 5' RACE reads. The sample lists hundreds of thousands of distinct CDR3 sequences, 10% to 15% occurring once. The data also belong to a second study, concerning yellow fever vaccine responses in identical twins.

The sample taken for sequencing was PBMCs. These receptors were taken from a woman aged 18-30 years in good health.

This chain links TRBV6-1 with TRBJ1-3; 9 bases align to TRBD1. After removal of 6 bases from V and 7 bases from J, the junction contained 7 bases not matched to a gene. Germline CDR1 reads MNHNS; CDR2 reads SASEGT. There are 14 residues in the CDR3. CDR3 nucleotides: TGTGCCAGCAGCCACACAGGGGGCGCGAACACCATATATTTT. Translating it yields CASSHTGGANTIYF.

The genes are TRBV11-1 and TRBJ2-6, with 9 bases matching TRBD1. Losses at the gene ends were 7 bases for V and 0 bases for J; bases not matched to a gene: 16. The CDR3 spans 20 residues. CDR1 is SGHAT and CDR2 is FQDESV in the germline V gene (reference sequence). The CDR3 here is CASTHPWTGALSSGANVLTF. DNA of the CDR3: TGTGCCAGCACCCACCCGTGGACAGGGGCCCTCTCCTCTGGGGCCAACGTCCTGACTTTC.

The rearrangement uses TRBV15 and TRBJ2-3, with 7 bases identical to TRBD1. CDR3 length: 15 residues. CDR1 is LNHNV and CDR2 is YYDKDF in the germline V gene (reference sequence). With 2 bases clipped from V and 0 bases from J, the junction kept 2 bases outside the gene matches. In DNA, the CDR3 is TGTGCCACCAGCAGAAGGGACAGAAGCACAGATACGCAGTATTTT. Protein: CATSRRDRSTDTQYF.

The chain recombines TRBV20-1 with TRBJ2-3; unclear D gene. V lost 4 bases, J lost 2 bases, and 7 bases lay in between. Germline values: CDR1 DFQATT, CDR2 SNEGSKA (reference sequence). The CDR3 is 12 amino acids. CDR3 in amino acids: CSATEITDTQYF. Written as DNA, the CDR3 is TGCAGTGCTACTGAAATCACAGATACGCAGTATTTT.

CDR3 residues: CASTTTTDTQYF. The CDR3 DNA reads TGTGCCAGCACCACGACCACAGATACGCAGTATTTT. The chain has TRBV6-1 and TRBJ2-3; D is unresolved. The V and J ends lost 7 bases and 2 bases respectively, with 7 bases between them. Germline CDR1 is MNHNS and CDR2 is SASEGT. The CDR3 is made up of 12 amino acids.